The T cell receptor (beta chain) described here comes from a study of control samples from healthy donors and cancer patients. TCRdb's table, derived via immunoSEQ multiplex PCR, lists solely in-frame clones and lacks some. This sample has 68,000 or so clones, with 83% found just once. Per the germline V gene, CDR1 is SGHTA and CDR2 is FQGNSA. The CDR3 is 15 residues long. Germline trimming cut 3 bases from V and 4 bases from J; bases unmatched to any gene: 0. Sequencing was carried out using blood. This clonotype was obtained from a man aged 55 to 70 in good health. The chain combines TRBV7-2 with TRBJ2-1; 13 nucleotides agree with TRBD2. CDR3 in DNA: TGTGCCAGCAGCTTGGGACTAGCGGGATACAATGAGCAGTTCTTC. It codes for CASSLGLAGYNEQFF.